This T cell receptor (beta chain) was documented in a study of control samples from healthy donors and cancer patients. Assay: immunoSEQ multiplex PCR; the TCRdb copy retains only in-frame clones and omits some. The sample has about 84,000 clones; around 91% are singletons. V shed 4 bases and J shed 6 bases, with 7 bases lying between them. The germline CDR1 and CDR2 sequences are ENHRY and SYGVKD. This CDR3 contains 13 residues. Sequencing was carried out using blood. The chain carries TRBV10-3 and TRBJ1-6; D perhaps matches TRBD1 (5 bases). This sequence was found in a man aged 50 to 59 in good health. The CDR3 region has the DNA TGTGCCATCAGTGGGGGGAGTAATTCACCCCTCCACTTT. Translated, it gives CAISGGSNSPLHF.